This T cell receptor beta chain was documented in a study of blood T cell repertoires in COVID-19. The overall study: PBMCs, B-cell-depleted T cells, or T cells were the source of the cDNA or gDNA that made up the material.

This CDR3 is 14 amino acids long. V shed 3 bases and J 8 bases; nucleotides not matched to a gene: 9. The germline V gene encodes CDR1 SGHDN and CDR2 FVKESK. Measured with immunoSEQ multiplex PCR; TCRdb has only the in-frame clones, and not every one. The sample includes 150,000 to 200,000 clones, about 81% of them seen just once. Source material: peripheral blood. The clonotype originates from a man aged 25-40 years with active or convalescent COVID-19. The V call is TRBV14, the J call TRBJ1-2, with 7 nucleotides matching TRBD1. The CDR3 loop is CASSQPTGISGYTF. CDR3 DNA sequence: TGTGCCAGCAGCCAGCCGACAGGGATCTCCGGCTACACCTTC.